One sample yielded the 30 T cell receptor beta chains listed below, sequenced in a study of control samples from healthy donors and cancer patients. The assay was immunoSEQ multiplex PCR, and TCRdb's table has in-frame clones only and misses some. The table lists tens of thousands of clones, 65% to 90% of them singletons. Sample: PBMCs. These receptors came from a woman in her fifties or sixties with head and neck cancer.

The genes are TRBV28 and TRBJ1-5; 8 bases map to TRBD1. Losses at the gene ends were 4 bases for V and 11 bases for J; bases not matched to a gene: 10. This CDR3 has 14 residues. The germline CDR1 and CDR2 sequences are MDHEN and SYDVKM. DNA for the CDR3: TGTGCCAGCAGTTCCGGACAGGGTGGGTCGGCCCAGCATTTT. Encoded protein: CASSSGQGGSAQHF.

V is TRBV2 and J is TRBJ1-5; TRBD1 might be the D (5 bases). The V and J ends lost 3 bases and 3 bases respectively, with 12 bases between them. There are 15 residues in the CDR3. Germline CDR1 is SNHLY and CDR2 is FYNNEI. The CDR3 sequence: CASSDGRGVNQPQHF. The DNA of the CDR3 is TGTGCCAGCAGTGATGGGAGGGGAGTCAATCAGCCCCAGCATTTT.

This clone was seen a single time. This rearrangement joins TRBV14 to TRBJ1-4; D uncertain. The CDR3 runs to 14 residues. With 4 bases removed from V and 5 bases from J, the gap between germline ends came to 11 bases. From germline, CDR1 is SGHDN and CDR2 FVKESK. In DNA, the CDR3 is TGTGCCAGCAGCCGCCCCGGTGAGAATGAAAAACTGTTTTTT. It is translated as CASSRPGENEKLFF.

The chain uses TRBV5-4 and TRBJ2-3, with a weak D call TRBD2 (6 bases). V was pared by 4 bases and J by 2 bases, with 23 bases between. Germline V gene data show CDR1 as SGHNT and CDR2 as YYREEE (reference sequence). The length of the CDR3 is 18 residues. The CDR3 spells CASSPPIPSAFTTDTQYF. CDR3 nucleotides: TGTGCCAGCAGCCCGCCCATCCCTAGCGCCTTCACCACAGATACGCAGTATTTT.

CDR3 sequence: CASIPWVATGEETQYF. The CDR3 DNA follows: TGTGCCAGCATCCCATGGGTAGCGACAGGAGAAGAGACCCAGTACTTC. V usage is TRBV2 and J usage is TRBJ2-5; D is perhaps TRBD1 (6 bases). The V end was cut by 7 bases, the J end by 3 bases, with 21 bases between. From germline, CDR1 is SNHLY and CDR2 FYNNEI. The CDR3 is 16 amino acids.

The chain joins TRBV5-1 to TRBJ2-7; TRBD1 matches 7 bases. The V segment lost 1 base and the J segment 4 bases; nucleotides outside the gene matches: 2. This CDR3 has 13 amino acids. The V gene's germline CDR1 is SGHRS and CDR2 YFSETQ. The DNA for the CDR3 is TGCGCCAGCAGCTTGAAACAGGGGTACGAGCAGTACTTC. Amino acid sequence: CASSLKQGYEQYF.

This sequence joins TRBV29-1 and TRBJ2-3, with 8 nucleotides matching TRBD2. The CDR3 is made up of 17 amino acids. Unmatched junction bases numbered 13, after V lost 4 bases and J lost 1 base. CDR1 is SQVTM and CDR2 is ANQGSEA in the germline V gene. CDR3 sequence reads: CSVVGKGLERGTDTQYF. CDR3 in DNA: TGCAGCGTTGTTGGAAAGGGACTAGAGCGGGGCACAGATACGCAGTATTTT.

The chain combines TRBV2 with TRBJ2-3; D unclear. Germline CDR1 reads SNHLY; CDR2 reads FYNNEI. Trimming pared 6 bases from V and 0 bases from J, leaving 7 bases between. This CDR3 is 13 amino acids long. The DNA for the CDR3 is TGTGCCAGCAGCGGAATAAGCACAGATACGCAGTATTTT. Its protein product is CASSGISTDTQYF.

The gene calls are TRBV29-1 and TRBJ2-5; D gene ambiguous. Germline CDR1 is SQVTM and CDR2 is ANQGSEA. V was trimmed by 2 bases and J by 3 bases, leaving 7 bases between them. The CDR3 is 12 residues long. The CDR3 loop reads CSVESPEETQYF. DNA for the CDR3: TGCAGCGTTGAAAGTCCTGAAGAGACCCAGTACTTC.

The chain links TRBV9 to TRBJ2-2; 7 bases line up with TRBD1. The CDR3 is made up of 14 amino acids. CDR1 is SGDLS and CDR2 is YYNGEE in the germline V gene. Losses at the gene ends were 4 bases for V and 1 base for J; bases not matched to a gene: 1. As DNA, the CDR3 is TGTGCCAGCAGCCGGGACAGGAACACCGGGGAGCTGTTTTTT. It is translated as CASSRDRNTGELFF.

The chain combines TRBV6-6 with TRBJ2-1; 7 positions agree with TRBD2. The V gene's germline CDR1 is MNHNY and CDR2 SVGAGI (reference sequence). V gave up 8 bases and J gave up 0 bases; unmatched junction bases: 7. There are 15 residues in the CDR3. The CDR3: CASGKGLTSYNEQFF. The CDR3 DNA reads TGTGCCAGCGGGAAGGGACTAACCTCCTACAATGAGCAGTTCTTC.

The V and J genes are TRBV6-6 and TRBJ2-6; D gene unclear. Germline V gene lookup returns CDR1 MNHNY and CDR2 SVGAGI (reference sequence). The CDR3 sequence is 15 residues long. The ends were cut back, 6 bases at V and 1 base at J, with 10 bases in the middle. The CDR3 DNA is TGTGCCAGCAGAGCCGATACTTCTGGGGCCAACGTCCTGACTTTC. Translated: CASRADTSGANVLTF.

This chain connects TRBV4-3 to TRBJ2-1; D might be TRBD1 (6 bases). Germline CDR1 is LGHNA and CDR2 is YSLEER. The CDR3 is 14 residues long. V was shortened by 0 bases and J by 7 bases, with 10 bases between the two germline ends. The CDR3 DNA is TGCGCCAGCAGCCAAGAAATCCAGGGGAATGAGCAGTTCTTC. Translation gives CASSQEIQGNEQFF.

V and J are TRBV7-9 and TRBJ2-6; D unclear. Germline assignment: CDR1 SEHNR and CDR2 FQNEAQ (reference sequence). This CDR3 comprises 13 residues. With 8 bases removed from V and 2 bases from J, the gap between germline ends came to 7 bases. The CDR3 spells CASLRAGANVLTF. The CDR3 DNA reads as TGTGCCAGCCTTCGCGCTGGGGCCAACGTCCTGACTTTC.

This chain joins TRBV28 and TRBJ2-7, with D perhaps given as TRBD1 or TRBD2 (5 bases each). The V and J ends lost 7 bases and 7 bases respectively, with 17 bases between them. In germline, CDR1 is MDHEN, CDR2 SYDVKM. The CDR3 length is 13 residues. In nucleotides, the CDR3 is TGTGCCAGCAATCTAGGGGACCAGGGAGAGCAGTACTTC. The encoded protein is CASNLGDQGEQYF.

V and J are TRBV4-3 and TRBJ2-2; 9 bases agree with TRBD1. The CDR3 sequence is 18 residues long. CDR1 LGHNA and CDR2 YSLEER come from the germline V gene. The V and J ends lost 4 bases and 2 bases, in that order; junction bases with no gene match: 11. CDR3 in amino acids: CASSRSGTGFSNTGELFF. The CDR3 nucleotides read TGCGCCAGCAGCCGAAGCGGGACAGGGTTTTCTAACACCGGGGAGCTGTTTTTT.

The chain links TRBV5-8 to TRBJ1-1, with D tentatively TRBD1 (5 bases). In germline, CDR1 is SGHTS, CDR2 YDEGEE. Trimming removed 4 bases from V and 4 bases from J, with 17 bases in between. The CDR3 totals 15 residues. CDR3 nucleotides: TGTGCCAGCAGCGGGGGTAAGGGTTTTCGCACTGAAGCTTTCTTT. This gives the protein CASSGGKGFRTEAFF.

The DNA of the CDR3 is TGTGCCAGTAGTTTAGGGACAGGGTACACTGAAGCTTTCTTT. This encodes CASSLGTGYTEAFF. The chain joins TRBV19 to TRBJ1-1; 9 bases agree with TRBD1. CDR3 length: 14 amino acids. Germline assignment: CDR1 LNHDA and CDR2 SQIVND (reference sequence). The ends lost 5 bases at V and 3 bases at J; junction bases unmatched: 4.

CDR3 DNA: TGTGCCAGCTCACCAGGGAATGGCTACACCTTC. Translated, it gives CASSPGNGYTF. This chain joins TRBV18 and TRBJ1-2; D is undetermined. The CDR3 covers 11 residues. The germline V gene has CDR1 KGHSH and CDR2 LQKENI. Trimming removed 2 bases from V and 6 bases from J, with 4 bases in between.

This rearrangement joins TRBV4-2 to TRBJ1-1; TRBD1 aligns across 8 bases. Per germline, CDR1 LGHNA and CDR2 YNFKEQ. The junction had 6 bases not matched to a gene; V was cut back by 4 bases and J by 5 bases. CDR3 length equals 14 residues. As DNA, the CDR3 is TGTGCCAGCAGCCCCACAGGGGGGTGGACTGAAGCTTTCTTT. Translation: CASSPTGGWTEAFF.

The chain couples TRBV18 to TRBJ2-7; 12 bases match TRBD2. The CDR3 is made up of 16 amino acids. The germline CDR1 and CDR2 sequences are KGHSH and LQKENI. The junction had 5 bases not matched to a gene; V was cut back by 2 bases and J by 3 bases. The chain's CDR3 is CASSPRTSGTGYEQYF. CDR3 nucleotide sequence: TGTGCCAGCTCACCAAGGACTAGCGGGACTGGCTACGAGCAGTACTTC.

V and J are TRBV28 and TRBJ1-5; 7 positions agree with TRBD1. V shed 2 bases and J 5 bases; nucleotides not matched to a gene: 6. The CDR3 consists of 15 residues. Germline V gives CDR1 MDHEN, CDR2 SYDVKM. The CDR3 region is CASSLVDRDDQPQHF. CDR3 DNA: TGTGCCAGCAGTTTAGTTGACAGGGACGATCAGCCCCAGCATTTT.

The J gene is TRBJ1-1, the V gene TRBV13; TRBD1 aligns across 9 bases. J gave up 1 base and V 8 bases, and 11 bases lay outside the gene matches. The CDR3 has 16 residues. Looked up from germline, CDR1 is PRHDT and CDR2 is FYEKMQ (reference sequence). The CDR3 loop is CASDPTPTGGNTEAFF. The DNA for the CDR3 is TGTGCCAGCGACCCAACCCCGACAGGGGGGAACACTGAAGCTTTCTTT.

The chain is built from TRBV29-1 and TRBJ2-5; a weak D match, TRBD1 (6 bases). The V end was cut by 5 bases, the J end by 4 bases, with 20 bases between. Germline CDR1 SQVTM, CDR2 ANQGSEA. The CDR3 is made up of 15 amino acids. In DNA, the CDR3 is TGCAGCGTTCGGTTCGGTACATCAGGGGCAGAGACCCAGTACTTC. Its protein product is CSVRFGTSGAETQYF. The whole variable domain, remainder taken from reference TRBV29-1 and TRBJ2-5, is SAVISQKPSRDICQRGTSLTIQCQVDSQVTMMFWYRQQPGQSLTLIATANQGSEATYESGFVIDKFPISRPNLTFSTLTVSNMSPEDSSIYLCSVRFGTSGAETQYFGPGTRLLVL.

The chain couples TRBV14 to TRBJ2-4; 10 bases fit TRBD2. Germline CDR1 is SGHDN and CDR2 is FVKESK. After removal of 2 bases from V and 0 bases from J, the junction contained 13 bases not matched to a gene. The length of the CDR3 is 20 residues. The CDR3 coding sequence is TGTGCCAGCAGCCAAAAGCTCGTCCTAGCGGGGGACTTAGCCAAAAACATTCAGTACTTC. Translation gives CASSQKLVLAGDLAKNIQYF.

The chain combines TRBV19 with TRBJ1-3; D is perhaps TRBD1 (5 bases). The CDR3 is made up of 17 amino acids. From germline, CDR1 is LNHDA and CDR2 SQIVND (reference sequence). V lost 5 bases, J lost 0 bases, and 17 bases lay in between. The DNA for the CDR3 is TGTGCCAGTAGTGTCCTACGGGACGGAGACTCTGGAAACACCATATATTTT. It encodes CASSVLRDGDSGNTIYF.

CDR3 sequence: CASSPRAPLAKNIQYF. The CDR3 DNA sequence: TGTGCCAGCAGCCCTCGGGCACCCTTAGCCAAAAACATTCAGTACTTC. The rearrangement links TRBV11-1 to TRBJ2-4; D gene unclear. The ends were cut back, 5 bases at V and 0 bases at J, with 14 bases in the middle. This CDR3 region has 16 residues. Germline V lookup: CDR1 SGHAT, CDR2 FQDESV (reference sequence).

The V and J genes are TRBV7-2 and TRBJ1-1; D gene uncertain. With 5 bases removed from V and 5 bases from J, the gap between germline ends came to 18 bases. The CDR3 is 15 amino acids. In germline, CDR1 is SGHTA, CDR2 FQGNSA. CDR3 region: CASSPPDLGWTEAFF. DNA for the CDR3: TGTGCCAGCAGCCCCCCTGACCTGGGGTGGACTGAAGCTTTCTTT.

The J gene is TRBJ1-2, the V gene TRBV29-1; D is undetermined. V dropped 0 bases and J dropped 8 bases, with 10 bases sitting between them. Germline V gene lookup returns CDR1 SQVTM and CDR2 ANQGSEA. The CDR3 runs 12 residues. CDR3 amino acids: CSVEEYGGGYTF. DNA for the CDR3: TGCAGCGTTGAAGAATACGGAGGAGGCTACACCTTC. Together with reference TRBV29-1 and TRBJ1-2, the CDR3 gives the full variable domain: SAVISQKPSRDICQRGTSLTIQCQVDSQVTMMFWYRQQPGQSLTLIATANQGSEATYESGFVIDKFPISRPNLTFSTLTVSNMSPEDSSIYLCSVEEYGGGYTFGSGTRLTVV.

The CDR3 DNA reads TGTGCCAGTAGTCCCCGCCGGGACAGTCGCGGCTACACCTTC. It encodes CASSPRRDSRGYTF. This chain connects TRBV19 to TRBJ1-2; the match to TRBD1 covers 7 bases. The CDR3 is made up of 14 amino acids. The V gene end was trimmed by 5 bases and the J gene end by 8 bases; junction bases not matched to a gene: 11. CDR1 is LNHDA, CDR2 SQIVND, per germline (reference sequence).